Listed below are T cell receptor beta chains from one sample, sequenced in a study of tumor-infiltrating lymphocytes in primary liver carcinoma. TCRdb fed the multiplex PCR reads into MiXCR, producing one record per CDR3 protein. The sample consists of more than 100,000 distinct CDR3 sequences, about two thirds of them appearing once. The specimen was tumor-adjacent normal liver tissue. The source is a woman aged 55-69 years with primary liver carcinoma and hepatitis B virus infection. The CDR3 runs from the conserved cysteine through the conserved F or W. A D gene is named only where the DNA matches it firmly. The size of a clone is reported for some rows only, either as once, few or many, or as a class for expanded clones.

cdr3_aa	cdr3_nt	d_call	v_call	j_call	clone_size
CANSFPGTWGGYEQYF	TGTGCCAACAGTTTTCCCGGGACATGGGGCGGTTACGAGCAGTACTTC	-	TRBV12-3/TRBV12-4	TRBJ2-7	-
CVSSLRGLYEQYF	TGCGTCAGCAGTTTACGGGGACTCTACGAGCAGTACTTC	-	TRBV28	TRBJ2-7	-
CASSQGRLAGVAGELFF	TGCGCCAGCAGCCAAGGGCGGCTAGCGGGAGTCGCCGGGGAGCTGTTTTTT	TRBD2	TRBV4-1	TRBJ2-2	-
CASSWVYTQYF	TGTGCCAGCAGTTGGGTGTATACGCAGTATTTT	-	TRBV12-3/TRBV12-4	TRBJ2-3	-
CASSKPNGLSTGELFF	TGTGCCAGCAGTAAACCTAACGGGCTGTCCACCGGGGAGCTGTTTTTT	-	TRBV28	TRBJ2-2	-
CASSSGLAVYNEQFF	TGTGCCAGCAGCTCAGGACTAGCGGTCTACAATGAGCAGTTCTTC	TRBD2	TRBV11-2	TRBJ2-1	many
CASKEVPRNSGELFF	TGTGCCAGCAAGGAGGTACCACGGAACTCAGGGGAGCTGTTTTTC	-	TRBV6-6	TRBJ2-2	-
CASGLTATNHEQYF	TGTGCCAGCGGCTTAACCGCGACTAACCACGAGCAGTACTTC	-	TRBV7-8	TRBJ2-7	few
CASSGSSHEQYF	TGTGCCAGCAGTGGGTCCTCCCACGAGCAGTATTTC	-	TRBV12-3/TRBV12-4	TRBJ2-7	-
CASSLERPGAGGEQYF	TGCGCCAGCAGCTTGGAGAGGCCAGGGGCGGGAGGTGAGCAGTACTTC	TRBD2	TRBV5-1	TRBJ2-7	many
CANSERDRQGTQYF	TGTGCCAACAGTGAACGGGACAGACAGGGAACCCAGTACTTC	TRBD1	TRBV6-1	TRBJ2-5	-
CASSLVGVTGSNQPQHF	TGTGCCAGCAGCTTAGTAGGGGTAACAGGGAGCAATCAGCCCCAGCATTTT	-	TRBV11-2	TRBJ1-5	-
CIVVRSYEQYF	TGCATCGTTGTACGAAGTTACGAACAGTACTTC	-	TRBV29-1	TRBJ2-7	-
CASSSGTFTVQYF	TGTGCCAGCAGTTCCGGGACTTTTACGGTGCAGTACTTC	-	TRBV6-1	TRBJ2-7	many
CTSSLADHSLSWVTQYF	TGTACCAGCAGTTTAGCAGATCACTCGCTCAGCTGGGTTACGCAGTATTTT	-	TRBV11-2	TRBJ2-3	-
CASSLGRLAGTYEQYF	TGTGCCAGCAGTTTAGGGCGACTAGCGGGAACGTACGAGCAGTACTTC	TRBD2	TRBV12-3/TRBV12-4	TRBJ2-7	many
CSVADREIVYF	TGCAGCGTGGCAGACAGGGAGATAGTGTATTTT	TRBD1	TRBV29-1	TRBJ2-3	-